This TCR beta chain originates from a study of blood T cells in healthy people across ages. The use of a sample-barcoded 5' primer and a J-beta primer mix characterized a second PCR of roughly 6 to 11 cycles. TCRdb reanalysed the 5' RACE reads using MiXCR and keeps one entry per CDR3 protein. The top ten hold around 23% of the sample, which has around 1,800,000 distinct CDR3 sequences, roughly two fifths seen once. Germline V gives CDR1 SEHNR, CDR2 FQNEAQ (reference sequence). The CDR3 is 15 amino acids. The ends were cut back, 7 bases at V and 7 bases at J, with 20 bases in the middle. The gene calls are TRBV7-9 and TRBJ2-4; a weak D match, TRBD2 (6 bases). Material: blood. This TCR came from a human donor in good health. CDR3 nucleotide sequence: TGTGCCAGCACCCACCCGGAGGGGCCCCTTAACATTCAGTACTTC. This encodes CASTHPEGPLNIQYF.